This T cell receptor (beta chain) was found in a study of T cells expressing NK-cell markers. Study details: Sorted CD3+CD56+NKG2C+, CD3+CD56+NKG2C- and CD3+CD56-NKG2C+ T cells provided the TCR beta repertoires. Study observations and caveats: The study did not resolve the HCMV specificity of expanded NKG2C+ T cell clones. Of the CD8+ T cells in about 6 donors, roughly 1.0-7.0% belonged to dominant NKG2C+ clonotypes.

The CDR3 loop spans 16 amino acids. CDR1 and CDR2 from the germline V gene are LGHNA and YSLEER. TCRdb reprocessed the 5' RACE reads; each CDR3 protein has one entry and no DNA is given. The listing records over 250,000 distinct CDR3 sequences. On this clonotype: Its specificity is unknown.

Sequencing was carried out using blood T cells: a sorted CD56 or NKG2C T cell subset, CD4+ or CD8+ T cells, or bulk PBMC T cells (not recorded which). The TCR comes from a woman between 18 and 70 years old in good health. The V call is TRBV4-3, the J call TRBJ2-5; TCRdb names TRBD2, which stays unverified in the absence of DNA. CDR3 in amino acids: CASSQEGTGVRETQYF.